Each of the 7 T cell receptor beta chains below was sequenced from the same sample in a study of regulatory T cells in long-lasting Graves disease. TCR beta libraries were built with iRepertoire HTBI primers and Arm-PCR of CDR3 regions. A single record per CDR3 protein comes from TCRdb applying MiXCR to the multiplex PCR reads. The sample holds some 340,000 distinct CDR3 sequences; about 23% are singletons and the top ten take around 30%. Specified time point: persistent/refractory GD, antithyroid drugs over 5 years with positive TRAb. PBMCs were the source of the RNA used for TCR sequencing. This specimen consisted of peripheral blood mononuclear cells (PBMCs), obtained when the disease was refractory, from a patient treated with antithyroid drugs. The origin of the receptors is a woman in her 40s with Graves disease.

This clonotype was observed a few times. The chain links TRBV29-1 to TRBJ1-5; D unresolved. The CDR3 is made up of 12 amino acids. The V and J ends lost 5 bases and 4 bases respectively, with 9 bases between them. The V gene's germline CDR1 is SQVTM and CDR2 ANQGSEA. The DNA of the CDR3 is TGCAGCGTTAGTGGGATTAATCAGCCCCAGCATTTT. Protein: CSVSGINQPQHF.

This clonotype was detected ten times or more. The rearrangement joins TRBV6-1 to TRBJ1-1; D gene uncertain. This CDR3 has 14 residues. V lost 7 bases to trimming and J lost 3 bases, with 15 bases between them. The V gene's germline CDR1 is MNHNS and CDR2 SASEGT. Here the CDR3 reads CASTPGLGYTEAFF. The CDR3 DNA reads TGTGCCAGCACCCCCGGTTTGGGATACACTGAAGCTTTCTTT.

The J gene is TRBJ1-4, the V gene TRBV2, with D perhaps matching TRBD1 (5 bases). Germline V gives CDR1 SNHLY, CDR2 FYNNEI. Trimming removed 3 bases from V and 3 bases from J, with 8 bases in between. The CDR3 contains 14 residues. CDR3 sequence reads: CASSEGDPNEKLFF. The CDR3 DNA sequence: TGTGCCAGCAGTGAGGGGGATCCTAATGAAAAACTGTTTTTT. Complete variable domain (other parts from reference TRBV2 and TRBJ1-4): EPEVTQTPSHQVTQMGQEVILRCVPISNHLYFYWYRQILGQKVEFLVSFYNNEISEKSEIFDDQFSVERPDGSNFTLKIRSTKLEDSAMYFCASSEGDPNEKLFFGSGTQLSVL.

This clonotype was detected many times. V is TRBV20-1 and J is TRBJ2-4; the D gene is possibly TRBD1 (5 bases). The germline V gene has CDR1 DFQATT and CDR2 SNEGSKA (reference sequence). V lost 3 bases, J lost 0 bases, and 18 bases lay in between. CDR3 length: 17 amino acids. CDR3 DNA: TGCAGTGCTAGCCGATTCACAGGATTACTAGCCAAAAACATTCAGTACTTC. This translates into CSASRFTGLLAKNIQYF.

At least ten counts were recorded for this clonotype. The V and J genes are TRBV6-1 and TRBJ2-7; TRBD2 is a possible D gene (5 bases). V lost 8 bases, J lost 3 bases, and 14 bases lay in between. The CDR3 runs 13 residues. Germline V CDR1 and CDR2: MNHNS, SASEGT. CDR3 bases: TGTGCCAGCGCGTCGGGGAACCTCTACGAGCAGTACTTC. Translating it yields CASASGNLYEQYF.

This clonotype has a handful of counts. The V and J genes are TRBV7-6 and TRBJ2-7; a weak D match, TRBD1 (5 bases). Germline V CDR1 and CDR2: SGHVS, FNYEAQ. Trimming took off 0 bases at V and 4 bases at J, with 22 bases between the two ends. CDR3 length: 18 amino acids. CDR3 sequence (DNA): TGTGCCAGCAGCTTAGCGCCGGACATAACCCTTGATTTTTACGAGCAGTACTTC. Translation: CASSLAPDITLDFYEQYF. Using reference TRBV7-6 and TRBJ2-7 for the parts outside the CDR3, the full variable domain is GAGVSQSPRYKVTKRGQDVALRCDPISGHVSLYWYRQALGQGPEFLTYFNYEAQQDKSGLPNDRFSAERPEGSISTLTIQRTEQRDSAMYRCASSLAPDITLDFYEQYFGPGTRLTVT.

The CDR3 region is CASSLAVGGLSEAFF. CDR3 DNA sequence: TGTGCCAGCAGCTTAGCGGTAGGGGGCTTATCTGAAGCTTTCTTT. The rearrangement links TRBV7-8 to TRBJ1-1, with TRBD1 identical over 7 bases. CDR1 is SGHVS and CDR2 is FQNEAQ in the germline V gene. The CDR3 has 15 amino acids. Unmatched junction bases numbered 7, after V lost 0 bases and J lost 6 bases.